Ten or more counts support the clone carrying this TCR beta chain. As yet, its antigen is unknown. Compared with germline, one end of the junction differs, possibly owing to a read error. This specimen comes from a study of T-cell memory formation after mild COVID-19. Study as a whole: Clusters were largely donor specific.

The CDR3 extends over 15 amino acids. Germline values: CDR1 SSHAT, CDR2 FNYEAQ (reference sequence). Via MiXCR, TCRdb re-called the 5' RACE reads, giving one row per CDR3 protein. The repertoire holds roughly 110,000 distinct CDR3 sequences, with about a sixth as singletons. Study-wide results and caveats: Some clones that responded turned up in pre-infection memory, which suggests that cross-reactive memory joined in.

Material: PBMCs or a T cell subset sorted from them (not recorded which). The rearrangement uses TRBV7-7 and TRBJ2-5, with 10 nucleotides matching TRBD1. This TCR was recovered from an adult woman who had mild COVID-19 (a few samples of this study predate the infection). Cell type and time point are not known. CDR3 DNA: TGTGCTAGCAGCTTGGGACAGGGGCGCCGGGAGACCCAGTACTTC. It specifies CASSLGQGRRETQYF.